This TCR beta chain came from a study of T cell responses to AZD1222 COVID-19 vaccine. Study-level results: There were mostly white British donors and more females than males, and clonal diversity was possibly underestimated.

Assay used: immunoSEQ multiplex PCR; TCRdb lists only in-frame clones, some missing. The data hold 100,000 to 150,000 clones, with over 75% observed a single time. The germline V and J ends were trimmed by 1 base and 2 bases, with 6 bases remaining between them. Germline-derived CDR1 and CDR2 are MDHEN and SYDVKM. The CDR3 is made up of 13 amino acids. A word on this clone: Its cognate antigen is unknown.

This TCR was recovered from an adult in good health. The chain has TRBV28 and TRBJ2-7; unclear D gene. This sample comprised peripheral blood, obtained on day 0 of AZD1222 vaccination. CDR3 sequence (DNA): TGTGCCAGCAGTTTATCTAAGCCCTACGAGCAGTACTTC. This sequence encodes CASSLSKPYEQYF.